This T cell receptor (beta chain) was retrieved from a study of T-cell reconstitution after alpha-beta-depleted transplantation in children. It was with unique molecular identifiers that the TCRbeta library was prepared. Each CDR3 protein is one row after TCRdb ran MiXCR on the PCR reads. The sample holds 450,000 to 500,000 distinct CDR3 sequences, about an eighth seen once. The CDR3 contains 14 residues. V dropped 5 bases and J dropped 2 bases, with 13 bases sitting between them. Germline loops: CDR1 DFQATT, CDR2 SNEGSKA (reference sequence). The receptor was derived from a human donor who donated a stem cell graft to a child with combined immunodeficiency. The sequenced sample was PBMCs from the stem cell graft donor, obtained from the stem cell graft. The rearrangement uses TRBV20-1 and TRBJ2-1, with a tentative D call TRBD2 (6 bases). The CDR3 here is CSAGAGGTYNEQFF. CDR3 DNA: TGCAGTGCTGGGGCCGGCGGGACCTACAATGAGCAGTTCTTC.